This T cell receptor (beta chain) was documented in a study of T cell repertoires in cytomegalovirus infection. Study-level background: An indication of both CMV infection and matching HLA type came from public TCR beta signatures.

Between the trimmed V and J ends, which lost 3 bases and 0 bases, there was a span of 9 bases. CDR3 length equals 15 residues. The germline CDR1 and CDR2 sequences are LNHDA and SQIVND (reference sequence). TCRdb ran MiXCR on the reads and lists one entry per CDR3 protein. The sample carries 400,000 to 600,000 distinct CDR3 sequences, approximately 42% recorded once. About this clonotype: As yet, its antigen is unknown.

The TCR was taken from a human donor in good health (CMV status not recorded). Some clones in this sample may be carry-over from other donors' samples. This sample comprised cultured PBMCs, obtained from culture after CMV antigen stimulation. The chain links TRBV19 to TRBJ2-1; D is undetermined. The CDR3 nucleotides read TGTGCCAGTAGTATGTCGAGGAGCTCCTACAATGAGCAGTTCTTC. It is translated as CASSMSRSSYNEQFF.